Given below is one TCR beta chain in context. This CDR3 has 15 residues. V was pared by 3 bases and J by 7 bases, with 7 bases of the junction left unmatched. In germline, CDR1 is KGHSH, CDR2 LQKENI. Clones were read by immunoSEQ multiplex PCR, and TCRdb kept only the in-frame ones, dropping some. This table has about 130,000 clones, almost 80% appearing once. The data were obtained in a study of blood T cell repertoires in COVID-19. On the study more broadly: PBMCs, B-cell-depleted T cells, or T cells were the source of the cDNA or gDNA that made up the material.

The clonotype comes from a man in his sixties who had recovered from COVID-19. This chain uses TRBV18 with TRBJ2-1; 9 bases map to TRBD1. Source material: peripheral blood. The CDR3 loop reads CASSPTGGDLNEQFF. The DNA for the CDR3 is TGTGCCAGCTCACCCACAGGGGGCGATCTGAATGAGCAGTTCTTC.